This T cell receptor (beta chain) is from a study of cytomegalovirus exposure and HLA in healthy donors (dated by TCRdb to between 2016 and 2019). A note on the overall study: According to an earlier analysis of around 600 of the donors, roughly 180 million T cells yielded 90 million to 130 million unique TCR beta sequences and approximately 280 Gb of sequence data. The number of donors typed differed by locus, with 629-630 for A, B, C, DRB1 and DQB1, roughly 520 for DQA1, 600 to 610 for DPA1, and 450 to 480 for DPB1. To predict cytomegalovirus infection status, the study combined high-throughput TCR immunosequencing, statistical association of individual TCRs with disease status, and machine learning. A later analysis re-examined previously published TCR beta repertoires from more than 550 donors and added high-resolution HLA genotyping to investigate patterns of TCR occurrence. A later genetic analysis used genome-wide SNP genotypes for about three fifths of the 666 donors, treating that subset as a discovery cohort. Donor age, sex, ethnicity and CMV serostatus were collected together with the repertoire data. Because of strong linkage in the cohort, five DR-DQ haplotypes were treated as single units for association and clustering. Of the 350 to 400 genotyped donors, 81% fell in the genetic ancestry cluster associated with self-reported Caucasian donors. Along with the approximately 700-subject first cohort, a separate validation cohort of around 120 different subjects was used. To decide whether each TCR beta V gene segment behaved as functional or pseudogenic, an earlier analysis of approximately 600 of the donors relied on high-throughput TCR beta sequencing. Rather than using new phenotypic data, the later analysis identified candidate immune exposures from TCR beta sequences and from how often those sequences occurred across donors. HLA typing covered class I and class II loci at four-digit resolution. The study profiled the T cell repertoires of hundreds of subjects by immunosequencing and related them to cytomegalovirus serostatus. All discovery cohort repertoires had been generated using a single sequencing platform. On average, 235,054 unique TCR beta nucleotide sequences were sequenced per donor among 350 to 400 genotyped donors of the cohort, with about 17% of those sequences being non-productive. An early release that covered some 630 HLA-typed donors contained about 300 gigabases of sequencing data and tens of millions of unique TCR sequences. The study aimed to test whether cataloging public T cell receptors could reveal signatures of past pathogen exposure. The paper as a whole reports these results and caveats: In an earlier analysis of some 550 of the donors, most TCR beta V segments were observed in productive rearrangements about 87% or about 30% of the time, broadly matching IMGT annotations. According to a later genetic analysis, donors in an Asian-associated ancestry cluster had fewer N-insertions in productive TCRs than the approximately 650-donor mean. Sequencing depth was assumed to be roughly uniform across donors in the presence/absence analyses, though that assumption may not hold. Across donors, most TCR sequences were observed very rarely, whereas some public TCRs were present in many individuals. Linkage disequilibrium might explain the correlated functional status among segregating V segments, but an unknown experimental factor could not be ruled out. Because HLA typing was missing for some donors at each locus, association tests included only the typed subset. Most CMV-associated TCR beta chains appeared to be HLA-restricted in a later analysis, and the HLA associations seemed to be driven largely by CMV exposure. The sequencing pipeline was judged likely to have produced a cluster of highly shared sequence variants as a technical artifact. The study gave a list of 150 to 200 TCR beta chains associated with cytomegalovirus. Some IMGT-functional V segments, including TRBV6-2 and TRBV6-3, could not be distinguished by the 87-base-pair reads and were therefore excluded. The only immune exposure information available for the cohort was CMV serostatus. Because counts were too low, about 15 rarely observed V segments, including chromosome 9 orphons, were left out of the earlier analysis of 500 to 750 of the donors. In this cohort, only TCR beta chains were sequenced, and detectable features were limited by the absence of alpha or paired-chain data. At a false discovery rate of 0.05, a later analysis linked around 17,000 TCR beta sequences to specific HLA alleles. In a later analysis, the rate of TCR association differed among HLA loci, with DRB1 alleles having the most associated TCRs and HLA-C alleles having the fewest. A few of the identified cytomegalovirus-associated TCR beta chains were confirmed in vitro to be specific for cytomegalovirus antigens. A further reported finding was that TCR beta sequences accurately predicted the HLA-A and HLA-B alleles for most subjects in the first cohort. The authors suggested that the approach could potentially be extended to other disease states and immunological phenotypes. In both the original and validation cohorts, the classifier was reported to diagnose cytomegalovirus status with high specificity and sensitivity. When HLA alleles, especially DR and DQ, strongly co-occurred, TCR associations were difficult to assign to individual alleles. In a later analysis, HLA-associated TCR beta chains were found to be more clonally expanded and to have lower generation probabilities than equally common non-associated chains. A later analysis reported that several top co-occurrence clusters appeared linked to parvovirus B19, influenza, CMV and Epstein-Barr virus. A later genetic analysis associated a missense DCLRE1C variant with V-gene and J-gene trimming of TCR beta chains, and an independent cohort replicated the association.

This clone was counted ten times or more. The specificity of this receptor is unknown. Qualities for individual bases were not recorded, and no much larger clone is one base off. Including cysteine and phenylalanine, the CDR3 has 15 amino acids. Of the read, only the CDR3 DNA is kept; its 45 bases are in frame from base 1. Germline trimming amounts to 2 bases on V and 6 bases on J, with 2 as the count of junction bases outside the gene matches. From the germline V gene, CDR1 is MNHEY and CDR2 is SVGAGI. In total, 600 or so healthy bone marrow donors made up the cohort. All cohort members were sampled while nominally healthy, although unrecorded immune exposures were likely present. The donor was CMV seropositive and belonged to the group of about 290 seropositive cohort members. Each donor provided a peripheral blood sample, and peripheral blood mononuclear cells were used for TCR beta sequencing. The Qiagen DNeasy Blood Extraction Kit was used to extract genomic DNA from the blood cell samples.

Library method: the immunoSEQ multiplex PCR assay. A mixture of 60 forward primers for TCR Vbeta segments and 13 reverse primers for TCR Jbeta segments was used in the multiplex PCR. The CDR3 region of rearranged TCR beta genes was amplified from genomic DNA by a multiplex PCR assay. Amplified TCR beta libraries were sequenced as 87-base-pair reads on the Illumina HiSeq System. Concerning the study's data processing: A later analysis tallied roughly 80 million unique TCR beta chains across the approximately 670 repertoires, and about 12 million of those chains were shared by two or more donors. To remove PCR and sequencing errors, raw reads were error-corrected and collapsed into unique sequences using a nearest-neighbor algorithm that merged closely related sequences. To assign V, D and J gene segments, CDR3 sequences were aligned to IMGT reference sequences. For a sequence to be retained, at least a six-nucleotide match to both a V gene segment and a J gene segment was required. A rearrangement was called productive if the CDR3 had no stop codons and remained in frame with V and J, and every other rearrangement was called non-productive. CDR3 was defined according to IMGT convention as the region running from the second conserved V-encoded cysteine to the conserved J-encoded phenylalanine. Sequences without an unambiguous match to a single V gene segment were excluded from the earlier analysis of several hundred of the donors. An earlier analysis of several hundred of the donors called V segments functional above 56.7% productive rearrangements and segregating when the between-donor standard deviation exceeded 5%. A statistical classification framework was built for diagnosing cytomegalovirus status from the catalog of TCR beta chain sequences. In a later analysis, TCR nucleotide sequences were compared against IMGT/GENE-DB human TR gene sequences so that V and J genes could be assigned. Using the TCRdist pipeline, a later analysis assigned CDR3 sequences along with most-parsimonious VDJ recombination scenarios. A later analysis defined each TCR beta chain by its CDR3 amino acid sequence plus V-gene family, and excluded reads lacking a unique V-gene family. As a way to deal with suspected cross-contamination and a sequencing artifact, a later analysis dropped approximately 570 nucleotide sequences that were highly shared and had low generation probability. In a later analysis, a clonal expansion index for each public chain was calculated from normalized within-repertoire ranks of inferred template counts. A later analysis computed generation probabilities with a VDJ recombination model fitted to out-of-frame rearrangements, and checked the results against IGoR. In a later analysis, TCR-TCR, TCR-HLA and TCR-CMV co-occurrence was scored with hypergeometric tests, and a repertoire-size bias correction was applied to TCR pairs. To estimate false discovery rates, a later analysis permuted the HLA or CMV assignments 20 times. A later analysis grouped co-occurring TCRs with DBSCAN, adding TCRdist sequence similarity when clustering within HLA-allele-positive subsets. Co-occurrence clustering excluded repertoires with fewer than 30,000 or more than 120,000 public chains, plus five with anomalous nucleotide sharing. The immuneACCESS repertoire file appears here via TCRdb, limited to in-frame rearrangements. These files lack a portion of the clones; in checked studies, under half of the deficit traces to unresolved V genes, and the cause of the others is not known. V and J calls and clone size follow that table, whereas D and trimming were derived from the DNA. The sample table holds 100,000 to 150,000 clones, of which 10% were seen once. The top ten clonotypes cover approximately 4.4% of the sample.

Sequenced: PBMCs. The chain is assembled from TRBV6-5 and TRBJ2-3; TRBD2 lines up with 13 middle nucleotides. This sequence originates from a woman under 30 in good health and CMV-seropositive. The CDR3 region has the sequence CASSYGLAGADTQYF. The nucleotide sequence reads as follows: TGTGCCAGCAGTTACGGACTAGCGGGAGCGGATACGCAGTATTTT.